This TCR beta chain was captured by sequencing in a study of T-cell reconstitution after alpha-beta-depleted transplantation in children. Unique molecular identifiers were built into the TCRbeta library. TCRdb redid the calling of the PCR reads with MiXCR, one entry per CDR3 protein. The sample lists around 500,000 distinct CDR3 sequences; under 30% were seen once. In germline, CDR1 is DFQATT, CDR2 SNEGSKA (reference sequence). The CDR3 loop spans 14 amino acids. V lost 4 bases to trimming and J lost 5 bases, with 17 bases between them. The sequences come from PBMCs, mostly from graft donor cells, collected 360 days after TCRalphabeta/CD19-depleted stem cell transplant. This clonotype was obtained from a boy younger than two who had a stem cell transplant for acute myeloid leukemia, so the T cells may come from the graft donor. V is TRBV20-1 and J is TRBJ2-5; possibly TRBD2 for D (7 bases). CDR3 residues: CSATLGGAGETQYF. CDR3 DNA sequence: TGCAGTGCTACACTGGGGGGGGCAGGGGAGACCCAGTACTTC.